This T cell receptor (beta chain) was captured by sequencing in a study of T cell responses to AZD1222 COVID-19 vaccine. Measured with immunoSEQ multiplex PCR; TCRdb has only the in-frame clones, and not every one. Of 110,000 to 150,000 clones detected, approximately 90% appear once; the ten largest clones hold around 2.1%. The V and J ends lost 3 bases and 2 bases respectively, with 14 bases between them. The CDR3 is 16 residues long. Germline loops: CDR1 SEHNR, CDR2 FQNEAQ (reference sequence). Only a few counts were recorded for this clone. Sequenced here: peripheral blood, sampled 28 days after the second AZD1222 dose. The chain is built from TRBV7-9 and TRBJ1-5; no firm D call. This receptor was identified in an adult who received the AZD1222 COVID-19 vaccine. The CDR3 reads CASSFGQSSGNQPQHF. The CDR3 coding sequence is TGTGCCAGCAGCTTTGGGCAGTCCTCGGGCAATCAGCCCCAGCATTTT.